This T cell receptor beta chain comes out of a study of shared clonotypes between healthy human individuals. Overall study: The plates for each donor numbered three CD4 naive, three CD4 memory, two CD8 naive and one CD8 memory. Study observations and caveats: In the sorted subsets, rarefaction showed sequencing was incomplete despite large depth.

TCRdb's table, derived via immunoSEQ multiplex PCR, lists solely in-frame clones and lacks some. The repertoire holds about 1 million clones, with more than 75% as singletons. Participating donors were healthy, HIV-negative adults free of recent acute infections or vaccinations. Note on this clone: Its target is unknown.

The receptor was derived from a young man in good health. Some clones in this sample may be carry-over from other donors' samples. Input material: memory CD4+ T cells from PBMCs. The subset was: CD45RA-negative fraction.

For the CDR3, the DNA is TGTGCCAGCAGGCCCTATCGGCCAGGAGCCCGATCAGAAGAAAAACTGTTTTTT. Translation gives CASRPYRPGARSEEKLFF. The V gene is TRBV7-9, the J gene TRBJ1-4; D is uncertain. CDR3 length equals 18 residues. Germline V gene sequence: CDR1 SEHNR, CDR2 FQNEAQ (reference sequence). The V end lost 6 bases, the J end lost 8 bases, and 28 bases lay between the germline ends. The entire variable domain, with the rest obtained from reference TRBV7-9 and TRBJ1-4, is as follows: DTGVSQNPRHKITKRGQNVTFRCDPISEHNRLYWYRQTLGQGPEFLTYFQNEAQLEKSRLLSDRFSAERPKGSFSTLEIQRTEQGDSAMYLCASRPYRPGARSEEKLFFGSGTQLSVL.